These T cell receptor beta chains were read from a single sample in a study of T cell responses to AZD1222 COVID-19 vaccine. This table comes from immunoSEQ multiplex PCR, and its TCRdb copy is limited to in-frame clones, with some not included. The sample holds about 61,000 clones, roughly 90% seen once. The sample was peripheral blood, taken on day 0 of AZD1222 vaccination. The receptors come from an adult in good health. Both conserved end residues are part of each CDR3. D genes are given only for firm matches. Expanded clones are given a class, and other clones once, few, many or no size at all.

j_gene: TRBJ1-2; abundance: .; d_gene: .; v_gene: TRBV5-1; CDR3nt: TGCGCCAGCAGCTTGGACGGTGCCTATGGCTACACCTTC; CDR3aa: CASSLDGAYGYTF
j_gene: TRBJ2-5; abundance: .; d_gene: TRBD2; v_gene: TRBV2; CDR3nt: TGTGCCAGCATGCTAGCGGGCCAAGAGACCCAGTACTTC; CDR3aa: CASMLAGQETQYF
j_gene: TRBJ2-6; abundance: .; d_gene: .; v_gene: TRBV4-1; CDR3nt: TGCGCCAGCAGCCAAGTTACTTCGGGCTCTGGGGCCAACGTCCTGACTTTC; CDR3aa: CASSQVTSGSGANVLTF
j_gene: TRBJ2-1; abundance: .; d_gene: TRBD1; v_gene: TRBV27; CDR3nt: TGTGCCAGCAAACCAGAACAGGGGAATGAGCAGTTCTTC; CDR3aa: CASKPEQGNEQFF
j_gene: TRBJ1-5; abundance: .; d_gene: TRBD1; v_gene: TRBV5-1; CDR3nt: TGCGCCAGCAGCTTGGAGGGACAGCCTAATCAGCCCCAGCATTTT; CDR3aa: CASSLEGQPNQPQHF
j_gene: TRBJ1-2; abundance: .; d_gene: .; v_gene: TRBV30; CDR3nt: TGTGCCTGGAGTGTACAGACCACTAACTATGGCTACACCTTC; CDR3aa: CAWSVQTTNYGYTF
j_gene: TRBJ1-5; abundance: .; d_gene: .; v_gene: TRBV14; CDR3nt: TGTGCCAGCAGCCAAGATTACCCCAGGGAGGGTCAGCCCCAGCATTTT; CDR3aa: CASSQDYPREGQPQHF
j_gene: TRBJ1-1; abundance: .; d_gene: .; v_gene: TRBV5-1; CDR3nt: TGCGCCAGCAGCTCTCTCGGGACGAACACTGAAGCTTTCTTT; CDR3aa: CASSSLGTNTEAFF
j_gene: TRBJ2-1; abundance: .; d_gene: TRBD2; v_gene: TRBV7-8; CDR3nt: TGTGCCAGCAGCTTACCTAAGCTAGCGGGGGGAATCAATGAGCAGTTCTTC; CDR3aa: CASSLPKLAGGINEQFF
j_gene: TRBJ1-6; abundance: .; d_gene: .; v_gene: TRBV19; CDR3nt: TGTGCCAGTAGTTTCTCCAGGGATGGTTCACCCCTCCACTTT; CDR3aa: CASSFSRDGSPLHF
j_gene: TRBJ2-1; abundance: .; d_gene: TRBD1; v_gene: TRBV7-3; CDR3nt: TGTGCCAGCAGCTTAACCGGACAGGGGGCGGGTAATGAGCAGTTCTTC; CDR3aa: CASSLTGQGAGNEQFF
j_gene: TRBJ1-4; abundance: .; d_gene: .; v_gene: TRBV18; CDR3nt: TGTGCCAGCTCACCAGACCGCTCGCCGGCTAATGAAAAACTGTTTTTT; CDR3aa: CASSPDRSPANEKLFF
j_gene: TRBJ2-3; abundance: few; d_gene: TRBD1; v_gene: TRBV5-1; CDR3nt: TGCGCCAGCAGCTTGGGCAATACAGGGGGAGGCACAGATACGCAGTATTTT; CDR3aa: CASSLGNTGGGTDTQYF
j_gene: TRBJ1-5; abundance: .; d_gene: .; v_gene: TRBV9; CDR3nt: TGTGCCAGCAGCGTAGGCACCCAAAGCAATCAGCCCCAGCATTTT; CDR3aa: CASSVGTQSNQPQHF
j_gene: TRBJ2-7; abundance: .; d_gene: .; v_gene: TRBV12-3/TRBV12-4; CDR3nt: TGTGCCAGCAGTTTGAGGGGCTACGAGCAGTACTTC; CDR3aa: CASSLRGYEQYF
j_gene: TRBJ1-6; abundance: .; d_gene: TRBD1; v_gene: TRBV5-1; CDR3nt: TGCGCCAGCGCGACAGGGGAGAATTCACCCCTCCACTTT; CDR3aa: CASATGENSPLHF
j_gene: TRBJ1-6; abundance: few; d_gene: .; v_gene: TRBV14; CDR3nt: TGTGCCAGCAGCCAAGGGGGATATAATTCACCCCTCCACTTT; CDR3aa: CASSQGGYNSPLHF
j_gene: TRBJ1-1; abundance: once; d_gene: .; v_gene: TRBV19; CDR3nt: TGTGCCAGTAGTCGGGCAGGGAGGGCGGCCACTGAAGCTTTCTTT; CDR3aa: CASSRAGRAATEAFF
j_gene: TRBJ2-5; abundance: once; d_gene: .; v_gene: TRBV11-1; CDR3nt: TGTGCCAGCAGCTTACAGACAAGAGAGACCCAGTACTTC; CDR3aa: CASSLQTRETQYF
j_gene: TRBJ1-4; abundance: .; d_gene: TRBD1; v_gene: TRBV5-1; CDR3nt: TGCGCCAGCAGCGTAAGACAGGGGGCGGCTAATGAAAAACTGTTTTTT; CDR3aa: CASSVRQGAANEKLFF
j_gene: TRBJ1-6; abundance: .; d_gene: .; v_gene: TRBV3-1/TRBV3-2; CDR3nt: TGTGCCAGCAGCCTCGGACAAAATAATTCACCCCTCCACTTT; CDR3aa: CASSLGQNNSPLHF
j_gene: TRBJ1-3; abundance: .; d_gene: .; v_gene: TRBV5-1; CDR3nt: TGCGCCAGCAGTATGGGGTCAGGAGGAAACACCATATATTTT; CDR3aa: CASSMGSGGNTIYF
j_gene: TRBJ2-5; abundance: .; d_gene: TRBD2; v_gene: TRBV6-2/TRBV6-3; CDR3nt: TGTGCCAGCAGTTCCCAACCTGGACTAGCGGGGGCGGGAGAGACCCAGTACTTC; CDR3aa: CASSSQPGLAGAGETQYF
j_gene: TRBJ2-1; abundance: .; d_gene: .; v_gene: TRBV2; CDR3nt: TGTGCCAGCAACGAAGGACAAGAAGAGCAGTTCTTC; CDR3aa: CASNEGQEEQFF
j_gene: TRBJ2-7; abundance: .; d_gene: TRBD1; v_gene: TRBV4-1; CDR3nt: TGCGCCAGCAGCCAAGCCCCGGGACAGGGCTACGAGCAGTACTTC; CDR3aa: CASSQAPGQGYEQYF
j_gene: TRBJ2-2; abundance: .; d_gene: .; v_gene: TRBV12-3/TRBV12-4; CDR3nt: TGTGCCAGCAGTTCCGAGAACACCGGGGAGCTGTTTTTT; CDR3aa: CASSSENTGELFF
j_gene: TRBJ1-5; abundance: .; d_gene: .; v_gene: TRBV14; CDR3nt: TGTGCCAGCAGGGCCACGGGGAGCGATCAGCCCCAGCATTTT; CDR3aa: CASRATGSDQPQHF
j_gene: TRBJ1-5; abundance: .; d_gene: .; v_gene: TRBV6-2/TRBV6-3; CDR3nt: TGTGCCAGCAGCCAACAGAATAGCAATCAGCCCCAGCATTTT; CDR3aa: CASSQQNSNQPQHF
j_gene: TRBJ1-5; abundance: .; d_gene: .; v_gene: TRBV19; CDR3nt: TGTGCCAGTAGTTACCGAGAGAATCAGCCCCAGCATTTT; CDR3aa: CASSYRENQPQHF
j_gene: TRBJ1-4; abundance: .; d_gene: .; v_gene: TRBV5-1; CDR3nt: TGCGCCAGCAGCTTGGGCGGGGCAACTAATGAAAAACTGTTTTTT; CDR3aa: CASSLGGATNEKLFF
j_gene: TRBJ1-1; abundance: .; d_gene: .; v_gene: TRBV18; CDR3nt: TGTGCCAGCTCACCAGGACTGGGCTTGGGCTTT; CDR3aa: CASSPGLGLGF
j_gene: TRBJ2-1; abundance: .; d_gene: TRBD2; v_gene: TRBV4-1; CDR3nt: TGCGCCAGCAGCCAAGGCCGAGGTGCGGGGGGCTACAATGAGCAGTTCTTC; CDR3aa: CASSQGRGAGGYNEQFF
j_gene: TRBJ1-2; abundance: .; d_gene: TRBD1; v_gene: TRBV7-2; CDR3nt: TGTGCCAGCAGCAGCCGACAGGGTTTAAATGGCTACACCTTC; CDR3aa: CASSSRQGLNGYTF
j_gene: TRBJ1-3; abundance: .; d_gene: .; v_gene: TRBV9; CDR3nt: TGTGCCAGCAGGCCGGGACGGAACTCTGGAAACACCATATATTTT; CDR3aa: CASRPGRNSGNTIYF
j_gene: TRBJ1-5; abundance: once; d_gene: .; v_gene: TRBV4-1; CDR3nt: TGCGCCAGCAGCCAAGAGCGGGTGGAGGACAGAGAAAATCAGCCCCAGCATTTT; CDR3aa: CASSQERVEDRENQPQHF
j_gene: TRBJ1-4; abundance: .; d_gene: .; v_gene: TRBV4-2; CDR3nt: TGTGCCAGCACCCAGACGGGGGGGGCTCTTAATGAAAAACTGTTTTTT; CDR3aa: CASTQTGGALNEKLFF
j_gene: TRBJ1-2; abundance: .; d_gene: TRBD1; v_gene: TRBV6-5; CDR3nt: TGTGCCAGCAGCCCGGACAGGGTGGGCTACACCTTC; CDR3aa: CASSPDRVGYTF
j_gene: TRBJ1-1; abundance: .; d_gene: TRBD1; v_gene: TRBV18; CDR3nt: TGTGCCAGCTCACCAGCCGGGACAGCCAACACTGAAGCTTTCTTT; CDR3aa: CASSPAGTANTEAFF
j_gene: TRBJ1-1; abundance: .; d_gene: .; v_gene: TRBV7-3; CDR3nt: TGTGCCAGCAGCTTAGACCCAGACACTGAAGCTTTCTTT; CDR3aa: CASSLDPDTEAFF
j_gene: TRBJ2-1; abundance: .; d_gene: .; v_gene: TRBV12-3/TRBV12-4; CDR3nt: TGTGCCATAGATAGCGAAGTTGGGCAGTTCTTC; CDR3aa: CAIDSEVGQFF
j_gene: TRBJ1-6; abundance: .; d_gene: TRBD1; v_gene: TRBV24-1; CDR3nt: TGTGCCACCAGTGATCCGTACGGACAGGGCGGTAATTCACCCCTCCACTTT; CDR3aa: CATSDPYGQGGNSPLHF
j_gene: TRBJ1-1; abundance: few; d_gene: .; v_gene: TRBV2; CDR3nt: TGTGCCAGCAGGAGAGAGGGAAACACTGAAGCTTTCTTT; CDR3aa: CASRREGNTEAFF
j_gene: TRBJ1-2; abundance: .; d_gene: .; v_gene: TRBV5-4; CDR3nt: TGTGCCAGCAGCTTAGGAGGGAACTATGGCTACACCTTC; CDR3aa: CASSLGGNYGYTF
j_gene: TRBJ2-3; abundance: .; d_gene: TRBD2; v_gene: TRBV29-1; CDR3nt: TGCAGCGTTGAGACGGTTGGGAGCGGGGGATCAGATACGCAGTATTTT; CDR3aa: CSVETVGSGGSDTQYF
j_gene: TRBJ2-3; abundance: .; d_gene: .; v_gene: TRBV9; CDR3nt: TGTGCCAGCAGCGTGGGAGGGGGCAGCACAGATACGCAGTATTTT; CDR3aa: CASSVGGGSTDTQYF
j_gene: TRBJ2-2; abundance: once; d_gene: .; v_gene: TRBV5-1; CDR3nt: TGCGCCAGCAGCTTGGTGGGACAGAACACCGGGGAGCTGTTTTTT; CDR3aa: CASSLVGQNTGELFF
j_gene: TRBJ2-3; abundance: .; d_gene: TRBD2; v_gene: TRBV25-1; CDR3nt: TGTGCCAGCAGTGTGGCCTTAGCGGGGTACACAGATACGCAGTATTTT; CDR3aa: CASSVALAGYTDTQYF
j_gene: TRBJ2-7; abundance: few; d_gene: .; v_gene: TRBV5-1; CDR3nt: TGCGCCAGCAGCTTGGGAACCACAGGGAACGAGCAGTACTTC; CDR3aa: CASSLGTTGNEQYF
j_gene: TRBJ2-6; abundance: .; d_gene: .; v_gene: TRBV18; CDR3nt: TGTGCCAGCTCACCAGCCAGAGCCTCTGGGGCCAACGTCCTGACTTTC; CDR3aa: CASSPARASGANVLTF
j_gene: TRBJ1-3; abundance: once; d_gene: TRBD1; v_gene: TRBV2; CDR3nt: TGTGCCAGCAGCCCGGACAGGATCTCTGGAAACACCATATATTTT; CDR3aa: CASSPDRISGNTIYF